This T cell receptor (beta chain) was identified during a study of T cells after yellow fever vaccination (dated by TCRdb to the late 2010s). Looking at the study overall: Libraries from fractions with low cell numbers were prepared with the SMART-Seq v4 Ultra Low Input RNA kit. To follow T-cell clones before and after both primary and booster YFV17D yellow fever vaccination, bulk TCR alpha and beta repertoires underwent longitudinal sequencing. Two healthy male donors, one aged 18 to 30 and one aged 30 to 40 years, were included in the cohort. Blood samples were taken at several timepoints before and after primary and secondary immunization, and bulk PBMC replicates and cell subsets were isolated. The research as a whole found: Computational filtering was needed because FACS-sorted repertoires could contain abundant contaminating clonotypes from the bulk population. A small share of clonotypes occurred in both CD4 and CD8 compartments, likely arising from convergent recombination. Because only two donors were included in the study, the extent to which the findings can be generalized is limited. After the booster, most of the clones that had expanded following primary vaccination were detected again (approximately 95% of CD4 and 80% to 90% of CD8), which suggests that memory was broadly maintained. The secondary T-cell response was weaker than the primary response but faster, peaking on day 5 instead of day 15.

The V and J ends are trimmed by 6 bases and 2 bases, leaving 5 bases between them. Reading from cysteine to phenylalanine, the CDR3 counts 13 amino acids. Only the CDR3 part of the read is kept: 39 bases, read in frame from the first base. CDR1 and CDR2, per the germline V gene (reference sequence), are SEHNR and FQNEAQ. These reads were obtained on an Illumina NovaSeq 6000. TCR cDNA was synthesized by 5'RACE template switching, through which a universal primer site and unique molecular identifiers were introduced. Priming of cDNA synthesis was performed from both the TCR alpha and TCR beta constant segments. Library amplification involved two PCR steps, and the second step added sample barcodes and sequencing adapters. Sequencing of libraries was performed on Illumina HiSeq 2500 (2x100 bp) or NovaSeq (2x150 bp). The authors processed their data as follows. Reads were demultiplexed and collapsed into UMI consensus sequences with MIGEC, and V(D)J alignment was performed with MiXCR. Using edgeR on replicate PBMC samples, clonotypes were called vaccine-responding if FDR was below 0.01 and the log2 fold change was above 5 up to day 15. Each bulk clonotype received a CD4 or CD8 identity based on whether the sequenced CD4 or CD8 repertoire contained that clonotype at higher abundance. Clones were called with MiXCR by TCRdb after fastp trimmed the public reads at Q25, and only in-frame beta chains were retained. Identical CDR3 proteins give one entry, which carries the most common genes and DNA. None of the V and J calls come from the authors' own analysis; TCRdb made them. The sample table records some 300,000 distinct CDR3 sequences; approximately 12% of these occur just once. The top ten clonotypes cover 3% to 4% of the sample.

Concerning this clonotype: Its recognized antigen is unknown. No clone much larger than this one lies a single base away; base qualities are absent.

Sample treatment or condition, as interpreted from the label and publication: live attenuated yellow fever vaccine strain. A standard Ficoll-Paque protocol was used to isolate PBMCs from peripheral blood. CD4 and CD8 T-cell fractions were isolated with Dynabeads CD4 and CD8 positive selection kits. TriZol was used to extract RNA from bulk PBMCs, CD4 and CD8 fractions, and dextramer-positive and dextramer-negative fractions. This receptor was identified in a young man who received the YFV17D yellow fever vaccine. The material was CD4+ T cells sorted from PBMCs, obtained 45 days after the yellow fever booster vaccination. The chain joins TRBV7-9 to TRBJ2-6; the D gene identity is not certain. The nucleotide sequence reads TGTGCCAGCAGTCAAACTGGGGCCAACGTCCTGACTTTC. It is translated as CASSQTGANVLTF. With the portions outside the CDR3 filled from the reference TRBV7-9 and TRBJ2-6 genes, the complete variable region becomes DTGVSQNPRHKITKRGQNVTFRCDPISEHNRLYWYRQTLGQGPEFLTYFQNEAQLEKSRLLSDRFSAERPKGSFSTLEIQRTEQGDSAMYLCASSQTGANVLTFGAGSRLTVL.